This TCR beta chain comes out of a study of T cell repertoires in cytomegalovirus infection. This CDR3 spans 12 amino acids. V was pared by 8 bases and J by 6 bases, with 3 bases of the junction left unmatched. Germline assignment: CDR1 MDHEN and CDR2 SYDVKM. The sample holds many counts of this clonotype. TCRdb reprocessed the reads with MiXCR, giving one entry per CDR3 protein. In the table there are 150,000 to 200,000 distinct CDR3 sequences, approximately 14% of which are singletons. Sample: PBMCs. The gene calls are TRBV28 and TRBJ2-4; TRBD1 agrees at 8 bases. This clonotype was sampled from a human donor in good health (CMV status not recorded). Some clones in this sample may be carry-over from other donors' samples. This CDR3 reads CASQTGVNIQYF. In nucleotides, the CDR3 is TGTGCCAGCCAGACAGGGGTAAACATTCAGTACTTC. Full variable domain (remainder filled in from reference TRBV28 and TRBJ2-4): DVKVTQSSRYLVKRTGEKVFLECVQDMDHENMFWYRQDPGLGLRLIYFSYDVKMKEKGDIPEGYSVSREKKERFSLILESASTNQTSMYLCASQTGVNIQYFGAGTRLSVL.